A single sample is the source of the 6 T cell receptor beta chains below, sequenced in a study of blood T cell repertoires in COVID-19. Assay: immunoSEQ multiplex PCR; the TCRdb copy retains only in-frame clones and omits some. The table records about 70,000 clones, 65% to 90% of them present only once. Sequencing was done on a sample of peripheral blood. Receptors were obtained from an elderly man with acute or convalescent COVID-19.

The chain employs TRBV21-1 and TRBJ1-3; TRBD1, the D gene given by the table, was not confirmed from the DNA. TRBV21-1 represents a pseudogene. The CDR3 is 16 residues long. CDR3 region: CASPHEGERSGNTIYF. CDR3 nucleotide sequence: TGTGCCAGCCCGCACGAGGGGGAACGCTCTGGAAACACCATATATTTT.

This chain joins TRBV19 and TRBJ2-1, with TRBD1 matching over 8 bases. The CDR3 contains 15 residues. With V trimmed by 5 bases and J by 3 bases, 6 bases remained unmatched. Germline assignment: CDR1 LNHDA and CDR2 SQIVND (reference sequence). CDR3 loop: CASSPRTGYYNEQFF. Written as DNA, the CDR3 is TGTGCCAGTAGTCCCCGGACAGGGTACTACAATGAGCAGTTCTTC.

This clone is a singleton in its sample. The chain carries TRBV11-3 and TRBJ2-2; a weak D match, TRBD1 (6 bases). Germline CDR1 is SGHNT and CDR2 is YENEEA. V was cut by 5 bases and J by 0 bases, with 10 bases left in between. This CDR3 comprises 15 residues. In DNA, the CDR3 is TGTGCCAGCAGCCCCGGACAGCCGAACACCGGGGAGCTGTTTTTT. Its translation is CASSPGQPNTGELFF.

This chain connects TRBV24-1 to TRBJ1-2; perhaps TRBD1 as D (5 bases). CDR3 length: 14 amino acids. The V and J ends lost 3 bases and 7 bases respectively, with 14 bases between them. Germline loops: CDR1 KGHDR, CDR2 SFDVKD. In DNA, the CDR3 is TGTGCCACCAGTGATGGGGAGGGACCGGTTGGCTACACCTTC. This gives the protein CATSDGEGPVGYTF.

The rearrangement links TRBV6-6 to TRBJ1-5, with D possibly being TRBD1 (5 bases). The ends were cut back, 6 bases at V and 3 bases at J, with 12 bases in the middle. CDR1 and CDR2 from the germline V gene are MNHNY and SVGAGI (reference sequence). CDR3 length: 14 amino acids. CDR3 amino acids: CASRQVRDNQPQHF. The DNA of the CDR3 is TGTGCCAGCAGACAGGTTAGAGACAATCAGCCCCAGCATTTT.

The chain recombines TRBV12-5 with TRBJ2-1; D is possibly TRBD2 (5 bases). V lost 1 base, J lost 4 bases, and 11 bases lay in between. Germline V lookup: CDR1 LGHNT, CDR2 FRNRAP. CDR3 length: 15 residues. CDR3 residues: CASGLEATSYNEQFF. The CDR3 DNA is TGTGCTAGTGGTTTGGAAGCTACTAGTTACAATGAGCAGTTCTTC.